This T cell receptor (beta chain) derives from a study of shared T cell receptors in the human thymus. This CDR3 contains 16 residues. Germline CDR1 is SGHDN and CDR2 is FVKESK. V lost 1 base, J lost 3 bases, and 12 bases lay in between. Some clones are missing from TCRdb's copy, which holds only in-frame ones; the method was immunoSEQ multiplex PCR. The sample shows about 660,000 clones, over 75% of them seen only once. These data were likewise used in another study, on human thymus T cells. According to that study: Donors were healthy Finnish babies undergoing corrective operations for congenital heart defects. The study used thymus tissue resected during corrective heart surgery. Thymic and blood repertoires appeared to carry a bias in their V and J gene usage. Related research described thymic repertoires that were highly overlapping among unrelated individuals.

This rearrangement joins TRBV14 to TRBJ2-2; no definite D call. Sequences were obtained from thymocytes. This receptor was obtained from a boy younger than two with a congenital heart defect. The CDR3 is CASSQVAVADTGELFF. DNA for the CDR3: TGTGCCAGCAGCCAAGTCGCGGTGGCGGACACCGGGGAGCTGTTTTTT.